The sequence of this T cell receptor (beta chain) was determined in a study of T cell responses to AZD1222 COVID-19 vaccine. The assay was immunoSEQ multiplex PCR, and TCRdb's table has in-frame clones only and misses some. The repertoire holds about 120,000 clones, with about nine tenths as singletons. Notes on this clone: Antigen: not known.

Trimming took 3 bases from V and 1 from J, leaving 9 bases between them. This CDR3 is built from 14 residues. CDR1 MGHRA and CDR2 YSYEKL come from the germline V gene. Findings and limits, study-wide: White British people made up most donors, females outnumbered males, and clonal diversity was possibly underestimated.

The specimen comprised peripheral blood, sampled on day 0 of AZD1222 vaccination. The TCR originated in an adult in good health. The chain has TRBV4-1 and TRBJ1-1; D is undetermined. CDR3 coding DNA: TGCGCCAGCAGCCAGAGTTGGGGGAACACTGAAGCTTTCTTT. Amino acid sequence: CASSQSWGNTEAFF.